This T cell receptor (beta chain) was recovered during a study of blood T cell repertoires in COVID-19. In the study overall: COVID-19 samples collected from the United States, Italy and Spain covered acute and convalescent phases.

In the authors' methods: It was from reference gene primer amplification that nucleated cell counts were estimated. Profiling relied on immunoSEQ multiplex PCR, and the TCRdb table lists in-frame clones only, not all of them. Clone size and V and J calls were adopted from that table, with D and trimming inferred from the DNA. The repertoire consists of about 80,000 clones, with roughly four fifths occurring once and the leading ten covering under 35%. The CDR3 length is 16 residues. Trimming cost V 1 base and J 7 bases; bases outside gene matches: 12. Per the germline V gene, CDR1 is LGHDT and CDR2 is YNNKEL (reference sequence).

This TCR derives from a human donor in a cohort sampled during active COVID-19. Source material: peripheral blood. The V and J genes are TRBV3-1 (or the pseudogene TRBV3-2) and TRBJ2-5; TRBD1 matches 7 bases. The CDR3 DNA is TGTGCCAGCAGCCAAGTAGGGGGCGCGGGCGGTGGGACCCAGTACTTC. It is translated as CASSQVGGAGGGTQYF.